This T cell receptor beta chain was sequenced in a study of CD8 T cells in Susac syndrome. Study-wide context: Over five sequenced Susac syndrome patients had clinically active disease, while fewer than ten were in remission.

TEMRA cells were enriched by FACS, and CD4+ and CD8+ T cells were negatively isolated. Germline assignment: CDR1 MNHNY and CDR2 SVGAGI (reference sequence). V lost 2 bases and J 3 bases, leaving 13 bases between the germline ends. The CDR3 has 15 residues. Reverse transcription of about 0.5 to 1 ug RNA was carried out with random hexamers. TCRdb passed the immunoSEQ multiplex PCR reads through MiXCR, listing each CDR3 protein once. This table has 210,000 or so distinct CDR3 sequences, around 93% appearing once. This rearrangement joins TRBV6-6 to TRBJ1-2; weak D call: TRBD1 (6 bases). The specimen sequenced was CD4+ T cells from PBMCs. This receptor was obtained from a human donor with Susac syndrome. The CDR3: CASSYEGRGDYGYTF. The CDR3 region has the DNA TGTGCCAGCAGTTACGAGGGCAGGGGCGACTATGGCTACACCTTC.